The clone carrying this T cell receptor beta chain was detected ten times or more. Its specificity is unknown. This entry comes from a study of T-cell memory formation after mild COVID-19. About the study: TCR clusters were largely donor specific. General study results and limits: CD4/CD8 balance characterized clones contracting day 15 to 85, and CD4+ skew characterized later expanders. CM and EM subsets held most contracting CD4+ clones; EMRA held CD8+ ones.

It was 5'RACE with constant-segment primers that produced the TCR alpha and TCR beta cDNA libraries, which carried sample barcodes and UMIs. Using its own MiXCR run on the 5' RACE reads, TCRdb lists one record per CDR3 protein. Of 300,000 or so distinct CDR3 sequences in the sample, about 15% are singletons; the top ten hold more than 20%. V was cut by 4 bases and J by 1 base, with 13 bases left in between. The CDR3 sequence is 15 residues long. This rearrangement joins TRBV12-3 or TRBV12-4 to TRBJ1-1; maybe TRBD1 (6 bases). Sequencing input: PBMCs or a T cell subset sorted from them (not recorded which). The clonotype originates from a man aged 18 to 29 who had mild COVID-19 (a few samples of this study predate the infection). Cell type and time point are not known. The CDR3 region has the DNA TGTGCCAGCAGTTCCCACAGGGCCACGAACACTGAAGCTTTCTTT. Translation gives CASSSHRATNTEAFF.